Given below is one TCR beta chain in context. The antigen it recognizes is unknown. Base quality data are lacking; no much larger clone is found one base away. The TCR beta CDR3 regions were amplified from RNA transcripts. A first-round RT-PCR of the TCR CDR3 used the HTBI primer set with the Qiagen OneStep RT-PCR kit. Libraries were constructed in a second round of multiplex PCR, after which size selection and purification were performed. Sequencing of the libraries was done on an Illumina HiSeq2000 using paired-end 100 bp reads. From the authors' description of their analysis: SOAPnuke was used to process the raw data, throwing out any read that contained adapters or uncalled bases, had a mean Phred below 15, or lacked an exact constant-primer or identifier match. COPE v1.2.5 was used to merge high-quality paired reads, and clonotypes were defined as unique nucleotide sequences. Clonotypes were aligned to IMGT TRBV, TRBD and TRBJ reference segments using MiTCR v1.1. Only V-J combinations with frequency above 0.0001, covering approximately 99% of repertoires, were analysed. The TCS score was defined as F50 (clonal expansion) divided by E x V (chaos), with BLOSUM62-based TCRdist calculated between CDR3 peptides within each V-J. Welch's t-statistics and random forest reduced some 510 V-J features to 13, which were used in a naive Bayes classifier (R e1071). The public reads were reprocessed in TCRdb via fastp at Q25 and MiXCR, keeping in-frame beta chains. Entries that share a CDR3 protein sequence are merged under the most common genes and DNA. The V and J calls follow TCRdb's processing rather than the paper's. The table for this sample lists some 550,000 distinct CDR3 sequences; approximately 16% of them were counted only once. The top ten constitute around 3.3% of the sample.

Moderately to severely active disease, a Clinical Activity Score of at least 3, a NOSPECS grade of at least 4, and a duration under 3 months were present in ophthalmopathy patients. Exclusion was applied to patients with uncontrolled infections, other autoimmune diseases, pregnancy or lactation. Diagnoses were established on the basis of clinical symptoms, serum thyroxine and TRAb, thyroid ultrasound, and orbital computed tomography. PBMCs were isolated from approximately 10 ml of fresh peripheral blood by Ficoll-Paque density gradient centrifugation. Trizol reagent was used to extract total RNA, and RNA quality was then checked on an Agilent 2100 Bioanalyzer. The V end gives up 4 bases and the J end 4 bases, leaving 5 bases in the junction not matched to a gene. CDR1 and CDR2 are drawn from the germline V gene: MRHNA, SNTAGT. The CDR3 runs 16 residues from the cysteine to the phenylalanine. Only CDR3 DNA remains: 48 bases, in frame from the first base.

This record comes from a study of T cells in Graves' hyperthyroidism and ophthalmopathy (dated by TCRdb to between 2018 and 2020). Concerning the study at large: Peripheral blood samples were taken at the time of initial diagnosis, prior to any treatment. To identify distinguishing TCR V-J signatures, a discovery cohort of 100 or so patients was used, comprising 43 with Graves' ophthalmopathy and under 60 with stable Graves' hyperthyroidism. Prospective prediction of ophthalmopathy was tested in an independent validation cohort of 18 to 20 hyperthyroidism patients and approximately 17 patients who later progressed to ophthalmopathy. The 100 or so discovery patients were randomly split 7:3 into training and test sets. The study also compared thyroid tissue and blood T-cell repertoires from roughly 6 Graves' hyperthyroidism patients. After blood sampling, hyperthyroidism patients were treated with methimazole at a starting dose of 30 mg daily, and ophthalmopathy patients were treated with high-dose intravenous methylprednisolone. TCR Vbeta CDR3 sequencing of fewer than 150 peripheral blood samples (over 40 ophthalmopathy, some 75 hyperthyroidism and roughly 17 progressor patients) is reported in the paper.

General study outcomes and caveats: In validation, progression to ophthalmopathy was predicted by the model with approximately 67% sensitivity and around 75% specificity, a median of around 5.9 months before onset. Sample size was not statistically predetermined, and investigators were not blinded to group allocation. A model built on a 13 V-J signature distinguished ophthalmopathy from stable hyperthyroidism, reaching around 87% sensitivity and about 81% specificity in cross-validation and 80%/75% in testing. Blood samples also contained most of the expanded thyroid clonotypes (frequency above 0.001), which suggests that blood repertoires may reflect thyroid immune responses.

The receptor comes from a woman between 40 and 55 years old with Graves' ophthalmopathy. Sequencing input: blood. The chain was built from TRBV6-4 and TRBJ2-3; 13 bases in the junction line up with TRBD2. The DNA is as follows: TGTGCCAGCAGTGGAGGCGGACTAGCGGGAGCAGATACGCAGTATTTT. Its translation is CASSGGGLAGADTQYF.